The present TCR beta chain was sequenced within a study of cytomegalovirus exposure and HLA in healthy donors. The study's findings and limits: Later on, an analysis found that several of the most significant clusters appeared to be linked to common viral pathogens, which included parvovirus B19.

The PCR had 60 Vbeta and 13 Jbeta primers. Generated by immunoSEQ multiplex PCR, the TCRdb table keeps only in-frame clones and is missing some. The sample carries approximately 190,000 clones, about 85% recorded once. As for this clone: What it binds is unknown.

CDR1 GTSNPN and CDR2 SVGIG come from the germline V gene (reference sequence). The CDR3 has 13 amino acids. V lost 3 bases and J lost 3, with 9 bases in between. The source is a boy under 10 years old in good health and CMV-seronegative. The chain uses TRBV30 and TRBJ1-5; perhaps TRBD1 as D (5 bases). Sequencing used PBMCs. This chain's CDR3 is CAWRDNSNQPQHF. CDR3 nucleotide sequence: TGTGCCTGGAGGGACAATTCCAATCAGCCCCAGCATTTT.